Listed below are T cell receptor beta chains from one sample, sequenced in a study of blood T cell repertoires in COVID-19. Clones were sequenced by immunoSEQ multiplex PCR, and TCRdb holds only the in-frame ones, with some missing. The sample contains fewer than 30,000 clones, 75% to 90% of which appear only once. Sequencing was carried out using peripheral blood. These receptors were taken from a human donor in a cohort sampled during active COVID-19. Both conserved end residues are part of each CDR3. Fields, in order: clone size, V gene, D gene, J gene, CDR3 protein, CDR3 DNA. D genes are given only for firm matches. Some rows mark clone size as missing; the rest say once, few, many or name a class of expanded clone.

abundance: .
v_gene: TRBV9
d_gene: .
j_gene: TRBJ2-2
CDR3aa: CASSVVLVPGELFF
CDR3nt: TGTGCCAGCAGCGTAGTTTTAGTTCCCGGGGAGCTGTTTTTT

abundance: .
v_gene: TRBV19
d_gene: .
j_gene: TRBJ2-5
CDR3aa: CASSIGGYRGETQYF
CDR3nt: TGTGCCAGTAGTATAGGTGGTTATAGGGGAGAGACCCAGTACTTC

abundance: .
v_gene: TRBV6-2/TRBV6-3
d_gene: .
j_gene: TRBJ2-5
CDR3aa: CASSYKRQETQYF
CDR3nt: TGTGCCAGCAGTTACAAGCGGCAAGAGACCCAGTACTTC

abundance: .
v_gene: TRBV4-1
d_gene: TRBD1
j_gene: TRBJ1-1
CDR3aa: CASSLEPPGQGISMNTEAFF
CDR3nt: TGCGCCAGCAGCCTCGAGCCCCCGGGACAGGGGATATCGATGAACACTGAAGCTTTCTTT

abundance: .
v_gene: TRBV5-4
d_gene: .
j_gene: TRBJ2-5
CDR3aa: CASSLGTLQETQYF
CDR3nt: TGTGCCAGCAGCCTCGGGACTTTACAAGAGACCCAGTACTTC

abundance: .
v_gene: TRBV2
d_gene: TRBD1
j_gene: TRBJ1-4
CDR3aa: CASGGQGGNEKLFF
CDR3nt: TGTGCCAGCGGGGGACAGGGAGGGAATGAAAAACTGTTTTTT

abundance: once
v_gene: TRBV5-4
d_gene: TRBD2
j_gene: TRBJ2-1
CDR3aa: CASSLKREGLNEQFF
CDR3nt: TGTGCCAGCAGCTTGAAGCGGGAGGGCCTTAATGAGCAGTTCTTC

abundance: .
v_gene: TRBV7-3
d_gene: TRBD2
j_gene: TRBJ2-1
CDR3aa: CASSYIAGGWGPYNEQFF
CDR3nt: TGTGCCAGCAGCTACATAGCGGGAGGGTGGGGGCCTTACAATGAGCAGTTCTTC

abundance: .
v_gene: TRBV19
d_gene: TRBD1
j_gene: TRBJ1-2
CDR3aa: CASSPWTGRDGYTF
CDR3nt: TGTGCCAGTAGTCCGTGGACAGGACGGGATGGCTACACCTTC

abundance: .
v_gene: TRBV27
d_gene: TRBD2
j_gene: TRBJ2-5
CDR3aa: CASSSERGGQETQYF
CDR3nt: TGTGCCAGCAGTTCCGAGCGGGGGGGCCAAGAGACCCAGTACTTC

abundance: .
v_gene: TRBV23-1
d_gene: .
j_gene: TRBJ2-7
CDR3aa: CASSQSWQGHTYEQYF
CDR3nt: TGCGCCAGCAGTCAATCGTGGCAGGGCCATACCTACGAGCAGTACTTC

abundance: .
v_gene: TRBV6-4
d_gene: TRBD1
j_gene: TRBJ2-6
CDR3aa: CASSDLGTVFLSGANVLTF
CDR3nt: TGTGCCAGCAGTGACCTCGGGACAGTTTTTCTCTCTGGGGCCAACGTCCTGACTTTC

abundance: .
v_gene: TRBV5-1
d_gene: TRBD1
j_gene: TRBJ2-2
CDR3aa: CASSSRTGGFTGELFF
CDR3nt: TGCGCCAGCAGCTCCAGGACAGGGGGTTTCACCGGGGAGCTGTTTTTT

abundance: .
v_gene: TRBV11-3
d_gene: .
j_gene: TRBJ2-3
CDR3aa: CASSLGPWRGYNTDTQYF
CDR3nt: TGTGCCAGCAGCCTCGGACCTTGGCGGGGCTATAACACAGATACGCAGTATTTT

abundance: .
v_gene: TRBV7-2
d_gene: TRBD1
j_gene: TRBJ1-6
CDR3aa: CASSLGGGDRGFVSPLHF
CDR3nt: TGTGCCAGCAGCTTAGGAGGGGGGGACAGGGGTTTTGTGTCACCCCTCCACTTT

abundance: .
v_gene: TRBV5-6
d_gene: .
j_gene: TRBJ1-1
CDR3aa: CASSLRGRLNTEAFF
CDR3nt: TGTGCCAGCAGCTTGCGGGGGAGATTGAACACTGAAGCTTTCTTT

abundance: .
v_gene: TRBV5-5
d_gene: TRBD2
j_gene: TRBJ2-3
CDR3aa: CASSFWPRASGGAGDTQYF
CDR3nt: TGTGCCAGCAGCTTCTGGCCCCGGGCTAGCGGGGGGGCTGGAGATACGCAGTATTTT

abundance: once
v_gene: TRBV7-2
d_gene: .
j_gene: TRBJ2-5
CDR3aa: CASSPRTEETQYF
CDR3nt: TGTGCCAGCAGCCCAAGGACAGAAGAGACCCAGTACTTC

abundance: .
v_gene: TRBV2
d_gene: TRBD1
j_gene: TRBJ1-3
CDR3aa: CASRPNRGGGNTIYF
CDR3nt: TGTGCCAGCAGACCAAACAGGGGTGGTGGAAACACCATATATTTT

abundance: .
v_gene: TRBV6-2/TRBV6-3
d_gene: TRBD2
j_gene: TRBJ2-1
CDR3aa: CASSLLAQSYNEQFF
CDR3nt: TGTGCCAGCAGCCTACTAGCGCAGTCCTACAATGAGCAGTTCTTC

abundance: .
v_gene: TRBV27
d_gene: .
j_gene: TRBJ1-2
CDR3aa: CASSLSGRVHGYTF
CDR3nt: TGTGCCAGCAGTTTATCGGGCAGGGTCCATGGCTACACCTTC

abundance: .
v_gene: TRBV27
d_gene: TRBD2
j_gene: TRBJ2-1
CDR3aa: CASSGNSGRDRLF
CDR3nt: TGTGCCAGCAGTGGGAATAGCGGGAGGGATAGACTCTTC

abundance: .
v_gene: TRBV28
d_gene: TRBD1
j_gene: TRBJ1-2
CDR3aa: CATVATGGAGGYTF
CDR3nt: TGTGCCACCGTAGCTACAGGGGGCGCGGGTGGCTACACCTTC

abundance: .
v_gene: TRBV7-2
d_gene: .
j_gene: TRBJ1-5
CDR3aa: CASSPGRGSNQPQHF
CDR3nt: TGTGCCAGCAGCCCTGGACGGGGAAGCAATCAGCCCCAGCATTTT

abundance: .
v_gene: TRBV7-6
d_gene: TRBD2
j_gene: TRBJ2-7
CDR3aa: CAARRRGGREQYF
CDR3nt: TGTGCCGCCCGGCGCCGGGGGGGGCGCGAGCAGTACTTC

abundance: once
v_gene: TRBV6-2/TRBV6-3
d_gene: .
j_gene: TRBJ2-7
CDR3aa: CASSYVAANGQYF
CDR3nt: TGTGCCAGCAGTTACGTAGCCGCAAACGGGCAGTACTTC

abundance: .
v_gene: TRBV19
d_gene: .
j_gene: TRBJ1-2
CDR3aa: CASSNRDYGYTF
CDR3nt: TGTGCCAGTAGCAACAGAGACTATGGCTACACCTTC

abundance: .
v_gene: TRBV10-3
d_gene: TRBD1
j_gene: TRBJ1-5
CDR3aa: CATARGEEQPQHF
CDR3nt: TGTGCCACCGCCAGGGGGGAAGAACAGCCCCAGCATTTT

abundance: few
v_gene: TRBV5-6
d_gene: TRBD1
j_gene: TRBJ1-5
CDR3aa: CASSWGQGSNQPQHF
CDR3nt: TGTGCCAGCAGCTGGGGACAGGGTAGCAATCAGCCCCAGCATTTT

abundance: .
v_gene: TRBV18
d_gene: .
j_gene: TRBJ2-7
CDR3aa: CASSRIRQDHGRDF
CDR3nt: TGTGCCAGCTCACGAATTCGACAGGACCACGGGCGGGACTTC

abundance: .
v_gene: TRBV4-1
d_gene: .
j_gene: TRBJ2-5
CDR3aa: CASSQERGEETQYF
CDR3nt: TGCGCCAGCAGCCAAGAACGTGGAGAAGAGACCCAGTACTTC

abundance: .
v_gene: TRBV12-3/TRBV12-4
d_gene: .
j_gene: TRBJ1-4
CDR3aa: CASSPGVNEKLFF
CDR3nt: TGTGCCAGCAGCCCAGGGGTTAATGAAAAACTGTTTTTT

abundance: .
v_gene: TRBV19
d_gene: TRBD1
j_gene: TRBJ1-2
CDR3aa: CASSKGTGYGYTF
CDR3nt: TGTGCCAGTAGTAAAGGGACAGGGTATGGCTACACCTTC

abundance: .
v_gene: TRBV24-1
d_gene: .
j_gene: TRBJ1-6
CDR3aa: CATSDSRESNSPLHF
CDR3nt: TGTGCCACCAGTGATTCCAGGGAAAGTAATTCACCCCTCCACTTT

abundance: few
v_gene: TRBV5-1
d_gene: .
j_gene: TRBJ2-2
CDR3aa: CASSQSSAGTGELFF
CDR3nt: TGCGCCAGCAGCCAAAGCAGTGCGGGCACCGGGGAGCTGTTTTTT

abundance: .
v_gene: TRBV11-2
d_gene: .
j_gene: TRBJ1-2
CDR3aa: CASSLGVYGYTF
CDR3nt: TGTGCCAGCAGCTTAGGAGTATATGGCTACACCTTC

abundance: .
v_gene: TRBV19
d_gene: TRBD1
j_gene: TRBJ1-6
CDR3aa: CASSPGTDSINSPLHF
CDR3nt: TGTGCCAGTAGTCCTGGGACAGATTCGATAAATTCACCCCTCCACTTT

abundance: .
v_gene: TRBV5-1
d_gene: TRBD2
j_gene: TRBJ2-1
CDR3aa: CASSLFGAGGLGYEQFF
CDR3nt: TGCGCCAGCAGCTTGTTTGGAGCGGGAGGGCTGGGGTATGAGCAGTTCTTC

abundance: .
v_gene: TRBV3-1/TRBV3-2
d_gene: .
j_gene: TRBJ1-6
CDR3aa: CASSQFLGGAEPLHF
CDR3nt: TGTGCCAGCAGCCAATTTTTAGGCGGGGCTGAGCCCCTCCACTTT

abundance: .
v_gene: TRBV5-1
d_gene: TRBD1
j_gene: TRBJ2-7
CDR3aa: CASSLKGLTGTDRYEQYF
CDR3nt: TGCGCCAGCAGCTTGAAGGGGCTAACCGGGACAGATCGTTACGAGCAGTACTTC

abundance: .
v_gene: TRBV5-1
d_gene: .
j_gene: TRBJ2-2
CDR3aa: CASSLDGNGELFF
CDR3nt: TGCGCCAGCAGCTTGGACGGGAACGGGGAGCTGTTTTTT

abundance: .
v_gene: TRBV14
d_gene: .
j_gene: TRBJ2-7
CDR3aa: CASSQDRSGSYEQYF
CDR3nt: TGTGCCAGCAGCCAAGATAGGTCGGGGTCCTACGAGCAGTACTTC

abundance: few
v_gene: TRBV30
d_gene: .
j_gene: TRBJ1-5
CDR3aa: CAWSTGRPQHF
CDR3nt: TGTGCCTGGAGCACGGGGAGGCCCCAGCATTTT

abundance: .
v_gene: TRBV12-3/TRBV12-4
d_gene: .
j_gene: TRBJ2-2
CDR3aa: CASSSVGELFF
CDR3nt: TGTGCCAGCAGTTCCGTCGGGGAGCTGTTTTTT

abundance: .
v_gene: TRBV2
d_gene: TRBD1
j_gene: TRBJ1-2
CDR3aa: CASRGTAFFYGYTF
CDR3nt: TGTGCCAGCAGAGGGACAGCCTTTTTCTATGGCTACACCTTC

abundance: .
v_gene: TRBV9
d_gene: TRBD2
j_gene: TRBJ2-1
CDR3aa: CASSGPPGTTLRGGEQFF
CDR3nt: TGTGCCAGCAGCGGGCCCCCCGGGACTACCCTCCGGGGGGGTGAGCAGTTCTTC

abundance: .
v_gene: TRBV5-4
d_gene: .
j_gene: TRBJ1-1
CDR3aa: CASSLGLAGGETEAFF
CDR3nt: TGTGCCAGCAGCTTGGGCTTGGCCGGGGGGGAAACTGAAGCTTTCTTT

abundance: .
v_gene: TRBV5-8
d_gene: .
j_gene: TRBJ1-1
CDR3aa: CASSLQVGSEAFF
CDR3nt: TGTGCCAGCAGCCTACAGGTTGGCTCTGAAGCTTTCTTT

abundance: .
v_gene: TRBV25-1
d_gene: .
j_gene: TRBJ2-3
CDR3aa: CASSEARYISTDTQYF
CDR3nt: TGTGCCAGCAGTGAGGCACGTTACATCAGCACAGATACGCAGTATTTT

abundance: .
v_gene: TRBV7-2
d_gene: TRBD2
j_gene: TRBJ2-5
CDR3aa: CASSLTPSGKETQYF
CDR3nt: TGTGCCAGCAGCTTAACGCCTAGCGGGAAAGAGACCCAGTACTTC

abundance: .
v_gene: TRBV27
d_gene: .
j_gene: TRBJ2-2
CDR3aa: CASSLRQIVNTGELFF
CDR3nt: TGTGCCAGCAGTTTACGTCAGATTGTTAACACCGGGGAGCTGTTTTTT

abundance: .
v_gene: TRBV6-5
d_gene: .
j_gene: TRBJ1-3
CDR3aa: CASITESSGNTIYF
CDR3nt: TGTGCCAGCATTACAGAGAGCTCTGGAAACACCATATATTTT

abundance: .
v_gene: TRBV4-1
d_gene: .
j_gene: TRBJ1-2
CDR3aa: CASSQFSYGYTF
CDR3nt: TGCGCCAGCAGCCAATTCTCCTATGGCTACACCTTC

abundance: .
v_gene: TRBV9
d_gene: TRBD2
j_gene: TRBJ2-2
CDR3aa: CASSPRTSVNTGELFF
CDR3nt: TGTGCCAGCAGCCCTAGGACTAGCGTTAACACCGGGGAGCTGTTTTTT

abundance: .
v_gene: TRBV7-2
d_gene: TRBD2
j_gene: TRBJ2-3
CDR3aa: CASSWQGPSGGATSDTQYF
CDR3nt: TGTGCCAGCAGCTGGCAGGGGCCTAGCGGGGGGGCAACCTCAGATACGCAGTATTTT